The 8 T cell receptor beta chains below were found in one sample sequenced in a study of T cells in narcolepsy. TCRdb's table, derived via immunoSEQ multiplex PCR, lists solely in-frame clones and lacks some. The table records about 40,000 clones, about 91% of them present only once. The specimen sequenced was CD45RA- memory CD4+ T cells from PBMCs. These receptors came from a human donor with narcolepsy.

The chain joins TRBV5-1 to TRBJ2-7; a weak D match, TRBD2 (6 bases). The germline CDR1 and CDR2 sequences are SGHRS and YFSETQ. The V and J ends lost 4 bases and 6 bases respectively, with 14 bases between them. CDR3 length equals 13 residues. DNA for the CDR3: TGCGCCAGCAGCACCGCACTAGCCACCGAGCAGTACTTC. Protein: CASSTALATEQYF.

The V and J genes are TRBV10-1 and TRBJ2-5; D not certain. Judging by the DNA end, TRBJ2-7 fits better; the J call may be wrong. CDR3 size: 10 residues. Germline assignment: CDR1 WNHNN and CDR2 SYGVQD (reference sequence). As DNA, the CDR3 is TGCGCCATCTTTACCTACGAGCAGTACTTC. Its translation is CAIFTYEQYF.

This clone was found once. In nucleotides, the CDR3 is TGTGCCAGCAGCCAATTAACTAGCGGAAGCACAGATACGCAGTATTTT. As protein: CASSQLTSGSTDTQYF. V is TRBV4-2 and J is TRBJ2-3; TRBD2 agrees at 8 bases. From germline, CDR1 is LGHNA and CDR2 YNFKEQ. This CDR3 contains 16 residues. Trimming cost V 2 bases and J 0 bases; bases outside gene matches: 4.

This clone has only a few counts. V is TRBV4-2 and J is TRBJ2-3, with D maybe TRBD2 (6 bases). Germline CDR1 reads LGHNA; CDR2 reads YNFKEQ. This CDR3 is 16 amino acids long. V lost 4 bases, J lost 3 bases, and 17 bases lay in between. The DNA of the CDR3 is TGTGCCAGCAGCCTATCCCTTCCGGGAGTTACAGATACGCAGTATTTT. This encodes CASSLSLPGVTDTQYF.

J is TRBJ1-3 and V is TRBV19; D is perhaps TRBD1 (5 bases). The CDR3 has 14 amino acids. The germline gives CDR1 LNHDA, CDR2 SQIVND (reference sequence). V was shortened by 9 bases and J by 0 bases, with 12 bases between the two germline ends. In DNA, the CDR3 is TGTGCCAGCAGACAGACAGTCTCTGGAAACACCATATATTTT. This encodes CASRQTVSGNTIYF. Drawing the rest from reference TRBV19 and TRBJ1-3, the complete variable domain is DGGITQSPKYLFRKEGQNVTLSCEQNLNHDAMYWYRQDPGQGLRLIYYSQIVNDFQKGDIAEGYSVSREKKESFPLTVTSAQKNPTAFYLCASRQTVSGNTIYFGEGSWLTVV.

This clone was seen a single time. The chain carries TRBV4-1 and TRBJ2-1; no firm D call. Germline V gene sequence: CDR1 MGHRA, CDR2 YSYEKL. The CDR3 contains 12 residues. V lost 1 base to trimming and J lost 6 bases, with 4 bases between them. This chain's CDR3 is CASSQVFNEQFF. The CDR3 DNA sequence: TGCGCCAGCAGCCAAGTTTTCAATGAGCAGTTCTTC.

The J gene is TRBJ2-5, the V gene TRBV28; TRBD1 matches at 12 bases. Germline assignment: CDR1 MDHEN and CDR2 SYDVKM. J was trimmed by 3 bases and V by 9 bases; bases with no gene match: 8. The length of the CDR3 is 15 residues. CDR3 in amino acids: CASLGTGGGEETQYF. The CDR3 coding sequence is TGTGCCAGTCTTGGGACAGGGGGCGGGGAAGAGACCCAGTACTTC.

The chain is built from TRBV7-2 and TRBJ2-5; 8 nucleotides line up with TRBD2. The CDR3 is 16 amino acids. CDR1 is SGHTA and CDR2 is FQGNSA in the germline V gene. V lost 5 bases, J lost 4 bases, and 12 bases stayed unmatched. Written as DNA, the CDR3 is TGTGCCAGCAGCCTACGGGGTAGCGGGGCCCCAGAGACCCAGTACTTC. Protein product: CASSLRGSGAPETQYF.